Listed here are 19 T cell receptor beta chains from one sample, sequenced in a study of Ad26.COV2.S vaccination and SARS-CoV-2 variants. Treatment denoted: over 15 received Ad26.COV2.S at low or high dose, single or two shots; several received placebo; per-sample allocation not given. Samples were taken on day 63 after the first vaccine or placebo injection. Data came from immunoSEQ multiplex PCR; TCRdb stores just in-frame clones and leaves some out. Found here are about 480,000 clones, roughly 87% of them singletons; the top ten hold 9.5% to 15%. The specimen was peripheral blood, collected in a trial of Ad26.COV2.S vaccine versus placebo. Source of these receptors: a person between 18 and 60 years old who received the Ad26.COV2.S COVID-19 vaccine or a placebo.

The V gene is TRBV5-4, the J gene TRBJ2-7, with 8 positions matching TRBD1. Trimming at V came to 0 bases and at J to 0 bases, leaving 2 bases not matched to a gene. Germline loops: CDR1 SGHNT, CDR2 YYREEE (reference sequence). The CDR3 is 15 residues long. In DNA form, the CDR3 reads TGTGCCAGCAGCTTGGCGGACAGGGCCTCCTACGAGCAGTACTTC. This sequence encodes CASSLADRASYEQYF.

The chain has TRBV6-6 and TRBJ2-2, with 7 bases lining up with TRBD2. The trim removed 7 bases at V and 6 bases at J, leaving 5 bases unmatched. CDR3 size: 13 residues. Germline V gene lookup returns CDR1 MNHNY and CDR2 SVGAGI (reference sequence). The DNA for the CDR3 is TGTGCCAGCACCACCGGACTAGCCGGGGAGCTGTTTTTT. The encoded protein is CASTTGLAGELFF.

The chain's CDR3 is CASSRVGTEAFF. In nucleotides, the CDR3 is TGTGCCAGCAGTCGAGTTGGCACTGAAGCTTTCTTT. This chain connects TRBV28 to TRBJ1-1; D is unresolved. CDR3 size: 12 residues. V dropped 5 bases and J dropped 4 bases, with 8 bases sitting between them. Germline-derived CDR1 and CDR2 are MDHEN and SYDVKM.

The CDR3 sequence is CASSLASGGSNQPQHF. CDR3 bases: TGTGCCAGCAGCTTAGCCTCGGGAGGTAGCAATCAGCCCCAGCATTTT. V usage is TRBV7-2 and J usage is TRBJ1-5, with no clear D. Between the trimmed V and J ends, which lost 0 bases and 0 bases, there was a span of 9 bases. This CDR3 has 16 amino acids. Germline values: CDR1 SGHTA, CDR2 FQGNSA.

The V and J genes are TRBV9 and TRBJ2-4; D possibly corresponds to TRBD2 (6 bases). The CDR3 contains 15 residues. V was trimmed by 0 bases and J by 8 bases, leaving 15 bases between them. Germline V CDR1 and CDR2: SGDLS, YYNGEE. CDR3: CASSVEGGRADIQYF. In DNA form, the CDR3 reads TGTGCCAGCAGCGTAGAGGGAGGCCGGGCGGACATTCAGTACTTC.

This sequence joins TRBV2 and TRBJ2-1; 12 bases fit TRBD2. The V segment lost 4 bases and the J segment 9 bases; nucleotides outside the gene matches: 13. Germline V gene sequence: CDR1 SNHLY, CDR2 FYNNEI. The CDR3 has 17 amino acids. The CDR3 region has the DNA TGTGCCAGCAGTGGAGGTCCAGGACTAGCGGGATCTATTGAGCAGTTCTTC. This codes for CASSGGPGLAGSIEQFF. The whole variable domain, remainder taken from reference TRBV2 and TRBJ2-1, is EPEVTQTPSHQVTQMGQEVILRCVPISNHLYFYWYRQILGQKVEFLVSFYNNEISEKSEIFDDQFSVERPDGSNFTLKIRSTKLEDSAMYFCASSGGPGLAGSIEQFFGPGTRLTVL.

The CDR3 reads CASSPGFTAEQFF. CDR3 nucleotides: TGTGCCAGCAGCCCAGGATTCACAGCCGAGCAGTTCTTC. This sequence joins TRBV9 and TRBJ2-1; no definite D call. The CDR3 loop spans 13 amino acids. V lost 4 bases and J 10 bases, leaving 15 bases between the germline ends. CDR1 and CDR2 (germline): SGDLS, YYNGEE.

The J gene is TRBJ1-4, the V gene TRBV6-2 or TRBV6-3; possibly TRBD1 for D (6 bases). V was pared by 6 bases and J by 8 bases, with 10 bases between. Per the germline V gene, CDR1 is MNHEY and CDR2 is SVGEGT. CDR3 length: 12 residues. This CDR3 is CASSQGTEKLFF. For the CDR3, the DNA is TGTGCCAGCAGCCAGGGGACGGAAAAACTGTTTTTT.

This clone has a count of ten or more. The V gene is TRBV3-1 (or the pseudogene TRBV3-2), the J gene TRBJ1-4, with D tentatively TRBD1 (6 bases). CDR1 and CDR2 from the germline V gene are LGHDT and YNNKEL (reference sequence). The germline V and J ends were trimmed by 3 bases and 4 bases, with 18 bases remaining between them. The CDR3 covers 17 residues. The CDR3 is CASSQAVPRTVNEKLFF. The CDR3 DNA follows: TGTGCCAGCAGCCAGGCCGTCCCCAGGACAGTTAATGAAAAACTGTTTTTT.

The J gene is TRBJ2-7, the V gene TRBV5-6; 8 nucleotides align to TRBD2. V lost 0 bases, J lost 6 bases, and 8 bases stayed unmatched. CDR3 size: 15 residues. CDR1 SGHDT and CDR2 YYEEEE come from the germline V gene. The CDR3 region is CASSLVSAGAREQYF. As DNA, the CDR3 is TGTGCCAGCAGCTTGGTGTCAGCGGGAGCTCGCGAGCAGTACTTC.

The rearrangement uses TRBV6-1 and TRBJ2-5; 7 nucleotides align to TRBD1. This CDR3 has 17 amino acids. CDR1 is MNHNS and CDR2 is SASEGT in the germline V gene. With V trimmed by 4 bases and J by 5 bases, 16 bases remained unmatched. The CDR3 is CASSARGTSALGETQYF. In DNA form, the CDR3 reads TGTGCCAGCAGTGCCAGGGGGACATCCGCCTTAGGGGAGACCCAGTACTTC.

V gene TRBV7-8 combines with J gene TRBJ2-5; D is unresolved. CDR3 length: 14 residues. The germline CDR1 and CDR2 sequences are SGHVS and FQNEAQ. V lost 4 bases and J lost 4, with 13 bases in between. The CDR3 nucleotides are TGTGCCAGCAGCTCGTCTTTAGCTGGAGAGACCCAGTACTTC. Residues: CASSSSLAGETQYF.

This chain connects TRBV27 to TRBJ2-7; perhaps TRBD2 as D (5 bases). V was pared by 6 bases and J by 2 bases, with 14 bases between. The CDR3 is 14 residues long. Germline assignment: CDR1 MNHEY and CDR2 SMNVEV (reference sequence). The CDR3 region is CASSRSSTTYEQYF. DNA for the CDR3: TGTGCCAGCAGCCGCTCGTCGACTACCTACGAGCAGTACTTC.

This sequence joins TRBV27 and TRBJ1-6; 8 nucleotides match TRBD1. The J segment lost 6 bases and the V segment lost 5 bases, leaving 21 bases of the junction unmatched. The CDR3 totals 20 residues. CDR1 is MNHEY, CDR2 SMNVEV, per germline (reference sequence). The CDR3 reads CASSEFAPWGTGLLNSPLHF. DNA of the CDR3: TGTGCCAGCAGTGAGTTTGCTCCCTGGGGGACAGGATTGCTTAATTCACCCCTCCACTTT.

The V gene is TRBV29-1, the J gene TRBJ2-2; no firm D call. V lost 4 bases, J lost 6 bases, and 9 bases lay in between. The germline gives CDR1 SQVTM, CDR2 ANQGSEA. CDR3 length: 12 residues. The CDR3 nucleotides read TGCAGCGTTGGGCCAGCTGCCGGGGAGCTGTTTTTT. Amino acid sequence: CSVGPAAGELFF.

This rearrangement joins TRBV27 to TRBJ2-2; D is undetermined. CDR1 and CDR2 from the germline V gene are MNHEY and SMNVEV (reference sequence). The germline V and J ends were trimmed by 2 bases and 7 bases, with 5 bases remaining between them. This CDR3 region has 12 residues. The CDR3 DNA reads TGTGCCAGCAGTTTAGGTAGCGGGGAGCTGTTTTTT. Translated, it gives CASSLGSGELFF.

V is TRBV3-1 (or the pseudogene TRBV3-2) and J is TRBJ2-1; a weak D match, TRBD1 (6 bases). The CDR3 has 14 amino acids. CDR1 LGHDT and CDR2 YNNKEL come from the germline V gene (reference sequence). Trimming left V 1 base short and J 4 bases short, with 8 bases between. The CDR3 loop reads CASSQVRGYNEQFF. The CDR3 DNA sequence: TGTGCCAGCAGCCAAGTCAGGGGATACAATGAGCAGTTCTTC.

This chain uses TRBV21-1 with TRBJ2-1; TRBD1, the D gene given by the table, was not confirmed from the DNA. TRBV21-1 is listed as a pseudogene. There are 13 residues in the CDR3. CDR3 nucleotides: TGTGCCAAGGGGGCTCGGTCCTACAATGAGCAGTTCTTC. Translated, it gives CAKGARSYNEQFF.

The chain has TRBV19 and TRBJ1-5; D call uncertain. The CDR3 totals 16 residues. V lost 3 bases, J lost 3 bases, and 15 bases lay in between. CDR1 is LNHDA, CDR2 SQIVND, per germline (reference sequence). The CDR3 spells CASSISPVGANQPQHF. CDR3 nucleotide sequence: TGTGCCAGTAGTATTTCCCCAGTCGGTGCCAATCAGCCCCAGCATTTT. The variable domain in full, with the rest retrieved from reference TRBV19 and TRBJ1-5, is DGGITQSPKYLFRKEGQNVTLSCEQNLNHDAMYWYRQDPGQGLRLIYYSQIVNDFQKGDIAEGYSVSREKKESFPLTVTSAQKNPTAFYLCASSISPVGANQPQHFGDGTRLSIL.